This T cell receptor (beta chain) was observed in a study of cytomegalovirus exposure and HLA in healthy donors. Study results and limitations: The study listed 164 cytomegalovirus-associated TCR beta chains.

As to this clone: Its specificity is unknown.

From germline, CDR1 is MDHEN and CDR2 SYDVKM. V was trimmed by 4 bases and J by 4 bases, leaving 10 bases between them. The CDR3 spans 13 residues. PCR used 60 Vbeta primers and 13 Jbeta primers. TCRdb keeps only in-frame clones here, not all; method: immunoSEQ multiplex PCR. The sample has 95,000 to 130,000 clones; roughly 79% are singletons. Input material: PBMCs. The clonotype originates from a woman aged 30 to 39 in good health and CMV-seronegative. The chain has TRBV28 and TRBJ2-5; D is possibly TRBD1 (6 bases). The CDR3 is CASSSRGGETQYF. CDR3 nucleotide sequence: TGTGCCAGCAGTTCCAGGGGTGGAGAGACCCAGTACTTC.